The 2 T cell receptor beta chains below were found in one sample sequenced in a study of blood T cell repertoires in COVID-19. The repertoire was sequenced with immunoSEQ multiplex PCR; TCRdb's copy has only in-frame clones and lacks some. The profile shows around 110,000 clones, roughly 79% of them singletons. Input material: peripheral blood. These receptor sequences come from a man between 65 and 80 years old with active or convalescent COVID-19.

The gene calls are TRBV28 and TRBJ1-4; D gene unclear. Germline CDR1 MDHEN, CDR2 SYDVKM. The CDR3 runs to 14 residues. The germline V and J ends were trimmed by 5 bases and 8 bases, with 15 bases remaining between them. CDR3 amino acids: CASSTGSVPEKLFF. For the CDR3, the DNA is TGTGCCAGCAGTACCGGGTCCGTGCCCGAAAAACTGTTTTTT.

The chain links TRBV30 to TRBJ1-3; D remains ambiguous. CDR1 and CDR2 from the germline V gene are GTSNPN and SVGIG (reference sequence). V was trimmed by 1 base and J by 2 bases, leaving 6 bases between them. The CDR3 covers 13 residues. CDR3 protein: CAWSAGTGNTIYF. The CDR3 DNA sequence: TGTGCCTGGAGTGCGGGAACTGGAAACACCATATATTTT.